This T cell receptor (beta chain) was sequenced during a study of CXCR3-negative and CXCR3-positive naive CD8 T cells. General study points: CXCR3-positive naive cells carried more hydrophobic TRB CDR3s than CXCR3-negative ones. Cryopreservation partially lowered CXCR3 expression, so most assays used fresh PBMCs.

By frequency, this clonotype registers medium-sized. The antigen remains unidentified. The CDR3 has 16 residues. Germline CDR1 is SEHNR and CDR2 is FQNEAQ (reference sequence). UMI-labeled 5' RACE yielded the TRB cDNA libraries. Using the 5' RACE reads, TCRdb records one entry per CDR3 protein without DNA. This sample's clone table lists more than 6,000 distinct CDR3 sequences. Sequenced: naive CXCR3- CD8+ T cells from blood. The subset here: CD45RO-CCR7+CD27+CD95- naive CD8+ T cells lacking CXCR3 (TNR3-). The chain links TRBV7-9 to TRBJ2-2; no DNA is available, so the TRBD1 call from TCRdb remains unchecked. This clonotype was sampled from a human donor in good health. Some clones in this sample may be carry-over from other donors' samples. CDR3 amino acids: CASSQGVGVWTGELFF.